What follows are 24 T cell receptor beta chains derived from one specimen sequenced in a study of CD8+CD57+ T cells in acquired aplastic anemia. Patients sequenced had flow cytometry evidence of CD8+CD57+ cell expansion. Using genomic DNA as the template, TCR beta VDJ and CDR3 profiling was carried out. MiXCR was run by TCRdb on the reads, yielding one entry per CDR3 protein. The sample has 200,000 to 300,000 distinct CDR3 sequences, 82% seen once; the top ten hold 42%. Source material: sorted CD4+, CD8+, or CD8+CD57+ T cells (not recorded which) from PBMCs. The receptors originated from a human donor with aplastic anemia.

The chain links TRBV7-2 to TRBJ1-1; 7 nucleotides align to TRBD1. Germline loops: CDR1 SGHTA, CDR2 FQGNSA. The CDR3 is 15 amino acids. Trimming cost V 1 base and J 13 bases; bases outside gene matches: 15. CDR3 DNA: TGTGCCAGCAGCTTAGAGCTGACAGGGAACACTCAATATTTCTTT. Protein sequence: CASSLELTGNTQYFF.

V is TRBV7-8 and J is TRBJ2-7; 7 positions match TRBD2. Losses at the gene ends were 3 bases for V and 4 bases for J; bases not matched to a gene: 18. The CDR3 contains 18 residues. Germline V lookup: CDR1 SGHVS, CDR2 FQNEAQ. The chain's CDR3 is CASSFPGGPAAQSYEQYV. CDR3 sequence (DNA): TGTGCCAGCAGCTTTCCGGGAGGTCCCGCTGCGCAGTCTTACGAGCAGTACGTC.

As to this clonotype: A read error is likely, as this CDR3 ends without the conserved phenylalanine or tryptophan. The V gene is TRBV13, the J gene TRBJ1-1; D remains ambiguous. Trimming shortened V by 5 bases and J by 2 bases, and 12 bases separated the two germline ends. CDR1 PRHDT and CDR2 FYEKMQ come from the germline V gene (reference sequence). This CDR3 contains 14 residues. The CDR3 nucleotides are TGTGCCAGCAGCGTAAGGACGGAAAACACTGAAGCTTTCCTT. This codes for CASSVRTENTEAFL.

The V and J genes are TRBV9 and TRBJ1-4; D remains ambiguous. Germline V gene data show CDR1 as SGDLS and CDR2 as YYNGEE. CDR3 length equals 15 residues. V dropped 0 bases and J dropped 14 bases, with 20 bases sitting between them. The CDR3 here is CASSVGADTQYFLFF. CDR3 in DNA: TGTGCCAGCAGCGTAGGGGCAGATACGCAGTATTTTCTGTTTTTT.

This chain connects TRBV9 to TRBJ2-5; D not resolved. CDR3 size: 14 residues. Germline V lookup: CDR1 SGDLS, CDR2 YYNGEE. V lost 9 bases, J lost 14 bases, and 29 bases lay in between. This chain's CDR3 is CATGRGRNLQSLYF. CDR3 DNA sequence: TGTGCCACCGGCAGAGGTAGGAACCTACAGTCCCTCTACTTC.

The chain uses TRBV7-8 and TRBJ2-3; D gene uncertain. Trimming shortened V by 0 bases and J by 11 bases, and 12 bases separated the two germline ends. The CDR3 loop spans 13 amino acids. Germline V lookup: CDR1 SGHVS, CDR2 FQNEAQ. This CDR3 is CASSLAGRAKQYF. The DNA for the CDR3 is TGTGCCAGCAGCTTAGCGGGAAGAGCCAAGCAGTATTTT.

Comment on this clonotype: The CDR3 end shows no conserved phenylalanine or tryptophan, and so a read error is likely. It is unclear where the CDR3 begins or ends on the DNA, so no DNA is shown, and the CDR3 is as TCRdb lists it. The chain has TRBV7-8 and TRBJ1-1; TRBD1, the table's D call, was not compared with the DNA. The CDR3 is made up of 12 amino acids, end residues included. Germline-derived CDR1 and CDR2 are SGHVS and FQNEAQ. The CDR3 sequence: CASSIGGGDASL.

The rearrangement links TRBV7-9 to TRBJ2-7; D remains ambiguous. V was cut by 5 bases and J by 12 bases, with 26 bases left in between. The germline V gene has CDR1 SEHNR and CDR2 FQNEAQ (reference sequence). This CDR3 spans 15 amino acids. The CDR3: CASSPESTNEKLLYV. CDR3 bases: TGTGCCAGCAGCCCCGAATCAACTAATGAGAAACTGCTGTACGTC.

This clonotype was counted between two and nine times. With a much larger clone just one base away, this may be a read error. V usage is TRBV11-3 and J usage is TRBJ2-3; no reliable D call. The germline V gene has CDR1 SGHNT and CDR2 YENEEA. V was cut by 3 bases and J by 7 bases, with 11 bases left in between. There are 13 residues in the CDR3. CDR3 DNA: TGTGCCAGCAGCTTTACTGGCGCAAATACGCAGTATTTT. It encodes CASSFTGANTQYF. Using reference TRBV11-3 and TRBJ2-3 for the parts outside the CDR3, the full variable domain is EAGVVQSPRYKIIEKKQPVAFWCNPISGHNTLYWYLQNLGQGPELLIRYENEEAVDDSQLPKDRFSAERLKGVDSTLKIQPAELGDSAVYLCASSFTGANTQYFGPGTRLTVL.

DNA of the CDR3: TGTGCCAGCAGTGAATCAAGGGTAGCGGGAAACACCATATATTTT. It codes for CASSESRVAGNTIYF. The chain uses TRBV25-1 and TRBJ1-3; D remains ambiguous. Germline V gene sequence: CDR1 MGHDK, CDR2 SYGVNS. CDR3 size: 15 residues. V was clipped by 1 base and J by 4 bases, with 11 bases between them.

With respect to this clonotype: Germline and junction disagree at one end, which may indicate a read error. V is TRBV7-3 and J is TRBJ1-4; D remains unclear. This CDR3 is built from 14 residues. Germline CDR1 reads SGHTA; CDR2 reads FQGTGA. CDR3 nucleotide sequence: TGTGCTAGCAGCCCGATGGGTCCTAATGAAAAACTGTTTTTT. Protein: CASSPMGPNEKLFF.

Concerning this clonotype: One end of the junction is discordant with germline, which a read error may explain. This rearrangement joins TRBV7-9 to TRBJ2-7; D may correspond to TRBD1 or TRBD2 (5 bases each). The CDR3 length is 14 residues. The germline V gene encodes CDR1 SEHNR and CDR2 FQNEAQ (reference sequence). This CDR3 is CASSFQGLASPHHF. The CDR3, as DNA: TGTGCCAGCAGCTTCCAGGGCCTAGCCTCACCCCACCACTTC.

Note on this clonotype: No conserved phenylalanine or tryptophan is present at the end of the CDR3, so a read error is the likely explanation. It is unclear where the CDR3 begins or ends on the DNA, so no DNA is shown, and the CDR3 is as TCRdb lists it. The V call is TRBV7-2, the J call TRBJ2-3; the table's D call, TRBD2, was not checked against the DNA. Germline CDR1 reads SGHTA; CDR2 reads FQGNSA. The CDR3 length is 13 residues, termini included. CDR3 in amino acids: CASRYQRSGGHDD.

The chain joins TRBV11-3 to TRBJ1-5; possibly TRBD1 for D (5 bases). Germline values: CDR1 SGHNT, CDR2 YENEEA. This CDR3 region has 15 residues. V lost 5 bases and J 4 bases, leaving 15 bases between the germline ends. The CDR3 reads CASSVGLTGNQPQHF. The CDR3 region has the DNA TGTGCCAGCAGCGTAGGGCTCACAGGAAATCAGCCCCAGCATTTT. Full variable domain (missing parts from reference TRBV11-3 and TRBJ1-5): EAGVVQSPRYKIIEKKQPVAFWCNPISGHNTLYWYLQNLGQGPELLIRYENEEAVDDSQLPKDRFSAERLKGVDSTLKIQPAELGDSAVYLCASSVGLTGNQPQHFGDGTRLSIL.

The CDR3 reads CASSFTSAMSSRNPGSLDGYTF. CDR3 DNA sequence: TGTGCCAGCAGCTTTACTAGCGCAATGAGCAGTCGGAACCCAGGGTCTCTGGATGGCTACACCTTC. J is TRBJ1-2 and V is TRBV5-4; maybe TRBD1 (5 bases). Trimming took off 2 bases at V and 6 bases at J, with 38 bases between the two ends. Germline CDR1 is SGHNT and CDR2 is YYREEE (reference sequence). This CDR3 is built from 22 residues.

CDR3 amino acids: CACDVAAYPETQYF. CDR3 in DNA: TGTGCCTGCGACGTAGCGGCGTACCCGGAGACCCAGTACTTC. V gene TRBV9 combines with J gene TRBJ2-5, with D possibly matching TRBD2 (6 bases). CDR3 length: 14 residues. The germline CDR1 and CDR2 sequences are SGDLS and YYNGEE. Trimming stripped 10 bases from V and 5 bases from J, with 21 bases between.

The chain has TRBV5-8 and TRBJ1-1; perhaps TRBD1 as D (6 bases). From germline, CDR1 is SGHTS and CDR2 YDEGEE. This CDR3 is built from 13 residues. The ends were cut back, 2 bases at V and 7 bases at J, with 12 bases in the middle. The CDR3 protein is CASSLATGSEAFF. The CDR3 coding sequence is TGTGCCAGCAGCTTAGCTACAGGGAGTGAAGCTTTCTTT. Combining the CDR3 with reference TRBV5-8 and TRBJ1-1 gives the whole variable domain EAGVTQSPTHLIKTRGQQATLRCSPISGHTSVYWYQQALGLGLQFLLWYDEGEERNRGNFPPRFSGRQFPNYSSELNVNALELEDSALYLCASSLATGSEAFFGQGTRLTVV.

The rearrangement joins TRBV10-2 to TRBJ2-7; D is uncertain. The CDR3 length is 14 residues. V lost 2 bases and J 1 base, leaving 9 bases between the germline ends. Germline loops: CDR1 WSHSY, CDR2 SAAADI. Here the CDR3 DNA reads TGCGCCAGCAGTGAGCTATTGGATTCCTACGAGCAGTACTTC. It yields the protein CASSELLDSYEQYF.

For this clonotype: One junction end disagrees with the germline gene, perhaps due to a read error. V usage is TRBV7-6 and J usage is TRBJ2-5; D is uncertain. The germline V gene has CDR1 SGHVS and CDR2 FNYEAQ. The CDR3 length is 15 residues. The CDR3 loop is CASSFSSYNSPPHYF. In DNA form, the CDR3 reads TGTGCCAGCAGCTTTAGTTCCTATAATTCACCCCCCCACTACTTC.

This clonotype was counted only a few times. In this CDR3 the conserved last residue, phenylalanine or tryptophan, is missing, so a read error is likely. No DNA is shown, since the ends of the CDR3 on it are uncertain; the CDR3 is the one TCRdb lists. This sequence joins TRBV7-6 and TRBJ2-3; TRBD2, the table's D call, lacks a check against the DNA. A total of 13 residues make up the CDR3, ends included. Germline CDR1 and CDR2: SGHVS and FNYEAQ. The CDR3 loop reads CASSPGIAGPTNE.

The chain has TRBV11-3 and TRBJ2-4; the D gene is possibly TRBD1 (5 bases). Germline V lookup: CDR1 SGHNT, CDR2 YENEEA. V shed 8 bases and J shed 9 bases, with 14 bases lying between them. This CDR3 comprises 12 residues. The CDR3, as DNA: TGTGCCAGCGGAGTAGATGGGGCCATTCAGTACTTC. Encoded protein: CASGVDGAIQYF.

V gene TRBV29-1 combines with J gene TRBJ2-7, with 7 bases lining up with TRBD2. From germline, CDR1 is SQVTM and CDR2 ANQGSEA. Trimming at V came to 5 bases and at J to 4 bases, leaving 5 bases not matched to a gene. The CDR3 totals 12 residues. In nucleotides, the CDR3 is TGCAGCGTTCGACTAGCTTCGTACGAGCAGTACGTC. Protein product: CSVRLASYEQYV.

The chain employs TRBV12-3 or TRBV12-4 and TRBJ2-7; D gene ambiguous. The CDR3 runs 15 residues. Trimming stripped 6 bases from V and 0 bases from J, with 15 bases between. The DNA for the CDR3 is TGTGCCAGCAGCTTCCGAACAAGGAGCTCCTACGAGCAGTACTTC. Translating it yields CASSFRTRSSYEQYF.

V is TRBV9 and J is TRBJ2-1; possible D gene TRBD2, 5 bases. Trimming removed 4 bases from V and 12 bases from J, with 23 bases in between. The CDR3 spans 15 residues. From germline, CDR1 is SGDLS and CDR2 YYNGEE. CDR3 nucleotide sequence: TGTGCCAGCAGCATAGGTACCGGAGGAAATAATCCGCAGTTCTTC. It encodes CASSIGTGGNNPQFF.